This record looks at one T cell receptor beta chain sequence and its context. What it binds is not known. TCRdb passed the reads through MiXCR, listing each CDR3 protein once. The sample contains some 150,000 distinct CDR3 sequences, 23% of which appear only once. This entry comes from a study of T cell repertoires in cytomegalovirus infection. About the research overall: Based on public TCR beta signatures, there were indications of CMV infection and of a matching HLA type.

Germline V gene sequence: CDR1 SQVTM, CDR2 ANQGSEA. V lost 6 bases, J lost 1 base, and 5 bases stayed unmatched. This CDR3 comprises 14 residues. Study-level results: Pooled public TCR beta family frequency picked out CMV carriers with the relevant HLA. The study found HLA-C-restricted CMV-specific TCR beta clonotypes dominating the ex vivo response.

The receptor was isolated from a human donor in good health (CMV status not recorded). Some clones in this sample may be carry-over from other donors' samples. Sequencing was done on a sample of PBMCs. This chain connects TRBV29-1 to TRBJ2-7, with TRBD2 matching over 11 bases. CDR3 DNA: TGCAGCGTCTCCGGGACTAGCGGTTCCTACGAGCAGTACTTC. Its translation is CSVSGTSGSYEQYF.